This TCR beta chain stems from a study of T cells in Graves' hyperthyroidism and ophthalmopathy. Diagnoses were made from clinical symptoms, serum measures (thyroxine and TRAb), thyroid ultrasound and orbital computed tomography. Predating any ophthalmopathy symptoms, the blood sample was taken at first hyperthyroidism diagnosis. Cells are PBMCs isolated from over 7.5 ml of fresh blood. V was pared by 0 bases and J by 4 bases, with 7 bases of the junction left unmatched. Germline lookup yields CDR1 DFQATT and CDR2 SNEGSKA (reference sequence). This CDR3 comprises 15 residues. Notes on the study in general: Ophthalmopathy onset followed model prediction by a median approximately 5.9 months.

RNA transcripts yielded amplified TCR beta CDR3 regions. The study used the HTBI primer set for a first-round RT-PCR of the TCR CDR3. TCRdb reanalysed the multiplex PCR reads using MiXCR and keeps one entry per CDR3 protein. The sample carries under 750,000 distinct CDR3 sequences, around 20% recorded once. The sample holds a few counts of this clonotype. The target antigen is unknown. This chain connects TRBV20-1 to TRBJ1-2; 8 nucleotides line up with TRBD1. This TCR came from a woman aged 45-60 years with Graves' hyperthyroidism that later progressed to Graves' ophthalmopathy. The sequenced sample consisted of blood. In DNA, the CDR3 is TGCAGTGCTAGAGATGGGCAGGGGGCTATCTATGGCTACACCTTC. Its translation: CSARDGQGAIYGYTF.